These T cell receptor beta chains were read from a single sample in a study of shared clonotypes between healthy human individuals. The table came from immunoSEQ multiplex PCR; TCRdb's copy has only in-frame clones and leaves some out. The sample consists of 2 million to 2.5 million clones, approximately 95% of them appearing once. Sequencing was carried out using naive CD4+ T cells from PBMCs. Every receptor here comes from a man aged 18 to 30 in good health. Some clones in this sample may be carry-over from other donors' samples. Each CDR3 is given with its conserved first and last residue. D genes are given only for firm matches. Clone sizes are given selectively: once, few, many, or a class where the clone is expanded.

clone_size	v_call	d_call	j_call	cdr3_aa	cdr3_nt
once	TRBV7-8	TRBD1	TRBJ1-1	CASSYQGGEAFF	TGTGCCAGCAGCTACCAGGGGGGAGAAGCTTTCTTT
.	TRBV9	.	TRBJ2-5	CASSAGGEETQYF	TGTGCCAGCAGCGCAGGGGGGGAAGAGACCCAGTACTTC
.	TRBV9	TRBD1	TRBJ1-5	CASSEGTGWAQPQHF	TGTGCCAGCAGCGAGGGGACAGGGTGGGCCCAGCCCCAGCATTTT
.	TRBV28	.	TRBJ1-2	CASISPDSGGVYGYTF	TGTGCCAGCATCTCCCCGGACAGCGGGGGTGTCTATGGCTACACCTTC
.	TRBV7-9	.	TRBJ2-1	CASSRFAGAAYNEQFF	TGTGCCAGCAGCCGATTCGCGGGGGCTGCCTACAATGAGCAGTTCTTC
.	TRBV7-2	.	TRBJ1-1	CASSANRNTEAFF	TGTGCCAGCAGCGCAAACAGGAACACTGAAGCTTTCTTT
.	TRBV6-6	.	TRBJ1-5	CASSYRLAAQGPQHF	TGTGCCAGCAGTTATAGGTTGGCAGCCCAGGGGCCCCAGCATTTT
.	TRBV6-1	.	TRBJ1-3	CASSGGGAGNTIYF	TGTGCCAGCAGTGGTGGTGGGGCTGGAAACACCATATATTTT
.	TRBV28	.	TRBJ2-5	CASSLRGNQETQYF	TGTGCCAGCAGTTTACGGGGGAACCAAGAGACCCAGTACTTC
.	TRBV6-5	TRBD1	TRBJ1-5	CASSIDRASNQPQHF	TGTGCCAGCAGCATAGACAGGGCATCCAATCAGCCCCAGCATTTT
.	TRBV28	.	TRBJ2-7	CASSRTEQYF	TGTGCCAGCAGTCGCACCGAGCAGTACTTC
.	TRBV28	.	TRBJ2-7	CASSFRQGGEFYEQYF	TGTGCCAGCAGTTTCCGGCAGGGGGGGGAGTTCTACGAGCAGTACTTC
.	TRBV19	TRBD2	TRBJ2-1	CASRTSGRSSYNEQFF	TGTGCCAGTAGGACTAGCGGGAGGAGCTCCTACAATGAGCAGTTCTTC
.	TRBV6-5	TRBD1	TRBJ2-7	CASGTDFYEQYF	TGTGCCAGCGGGACAGACTTCTACGAGCAGTACTTC
few	TRBV18	.	TRBJ2-7	CASSPAGQFYEQYF	TGTGCCAGCTCACCAGCGGGGCAGTTCTACGAGCAGTACTTC
few	TRBV2	.	TRBJ1-5	CASSEYLFGNQPQHF	TGTGCCAGCAGTGAATATTTGTTCGGCAATCAGCCCCAGCATTTT
.	TRBV28	.	TRBJ2-1	CASSFSNLREQFF	TGTGCCAGCAGTTTTTCGAACCTTCGAGAGCAGTTCTTC
.	TRBV28	.	TRBJ1-4	CASWGGSNEKLFF	TGTGCCAGCTGGGGGGGGTCTAATGAAAAACTGTTTTTT
.	TRBV14	.	TRBJ2-4	CASSQGRQGAKNIQYF	TGTGCCAGCAGCCAAGGCAGGCAGGGCGCCAAAAACATTCAGTACTTC
.	TRBV6-6	.	TRBJ2-7	CASSYASSYEQYF	TGTGCCAGCAGTTACGCTAGCAGCTACGAGCAGTACTTC
.	TRBV7-9	TRBD2	TRBJ2-5	CASSLRSRGGYQETQYF	TGTGCCAGCAGCTTACGATCTCGCGGGGGGTACCAAGAGACCCAGTACTTC
.	TRBV7-9	TRBD2	TRBJ2-1	CASSNGLAGVGEQFF	TGTGCCAGCAGCAACGGACTAGCGGGAGTTGGTGAGCAGTTCTTC
.	TRBV30	.	TRBJ1-6	CAWGESGNSPLHF	TGTGCCTGGGGGGAAAGTGGTAATTCACCCCTCCACTTT
.	TRBV4-1	TRBD2	TRBJ2-3	CASSRYKGTSGSDADTQYF	TGCGCCAGCAGCCGGTATAAGGGGACTAGCGGGAGTGATGCAGATACGCAGTATTTT
.	TRBV7-9	.	TRBJ1-5	CASSLATAPQHF	TGTGCCAGCAGCTTAGCCACGGCGCCCCAGCATTTT
.	TRBV18	.	TRBJ2-1	CASSPSQGSYNEQFF	TGTGCCAGCTCACCCTCCCAGGGCTCCTACAATGAGCAGTTCTTC
.	TRBV6-1	TRBD2	TRBJ2-3	CASSERGTSGRSDTQYF	TGTGCCAGCAGTGAACGGGGGACTAGCGGGAGATCCGATACGCAGTATTTT
.	TRBV5-1	TRBD1	TRBJ2-1	CASSRDRDFNEQFF	TGCGCCAGCAGCCGGGACAGGGATTTTAATGAGCAGTTCTTC
once	TRBV5-5	.	TRBJ1-5	CASSLGRSNQPQHF	TGTGCCAGCAGCTTAGGGCGTAGCAATCAGCCCCAGCATTTT
.	TRBV7-2	.	TRBJ2-1	CASNFGEWAYNEQFF	TGTGCCAGCAACTTCGGAGAGTGGGCCTACAATGAGCAGTTCTTC
.	TRBV18	.	TRBJ2-7	CASSPLGQGEQYF	TGTGCCAGCTCACCGTTAGGACAAGGCGAGCAGTACTTC
.	TRBV13	TRBD1	TRBJ2-5	CASSLGQASETQYF	TGTGCCAGCAGCTTGGGACAGGCCAGTGAGACCCAGTACTTC
.	TRBV27	.	TRBJ2-5	CASVDSRFSGTQYF	TGTGCCAGCGTCGATTCCCGGTTCTCGGGCACCCAGTACTTC
once	TRBV25-1	TRBD2	TRBJ2-5	CASSFSGVQETQYF	TGTGCCAGCAGTTTTAGCGGGGTCCAAGAGACCCAGTACTTC
.	TRBV18	TRBD1	TRBJ1-2	CASSPPVNRDRAFYGYTF	TGTGCCAGCTCACCACCTGTGAATAGGGACAGGGCGTTCTATGGCTACACCTTC
.	TRBV5-1	.	TRBJ2-5	CASRGGETQYF	TGCGCCAGCAGAGGCGGTGAGACCCAGTACTTC
.	TRBV7-2	.	TRBJ2-7	CASSSKRGDVRQYF	TGTGCCAGCAGCTCGAAAAGGGGGGACGTCCGCCAGTACTTC
.	TRBV6-5	.	TRBJ2-7	CASMGDTYEQYF	TGTGCCAGCATGGGAGACACCTACGAGCAGTACTTC
.	TRBV19	.	TRBJ2-7	CASSIGELGTLNF	TGTGCCAGTAGTATAGGGGAACTAGGGACCCTCAACTTC
.	TRBV2	.	TRBJ2-5	CANRDTGFSETQYF	TGTGCCAATCGGGACACTGGGTTTTCAGAGACCCAGTACTTC
.	TRBV5-1	TRBD1	TRBJ1-5	CASSTSGGDGQPQHF	TGCGCCAGCAGCACCTCAGGGGGCGACGGTCAGCCCCAGCATTTT
.	TRBV6-5	.	TRBJ1-1	CASSPPGTEAFF	TGTGCCAGCAGCCCTCCCGGGACAGAAGCTTTCTTT
.	TRBV29-1	.	TRBJ1-2	CSVERYTNYGYTF	TGCAGCGTTGAGCGGTACACTAACTATGGCTACACCTTC
.	TRBV5-1	.	TRBJ2-3	CASSLLSATSTDTQYF	TGCGCCAGCAGCTTGTTGAGCGCCACTAGCACAGATACGCAGTATTTT
.	TRBV5-4	.	TRBJ2-1	CASSTGLGSEQFF	TGTGCCAGCAGCACGGGTCTAGGGAGTGAGCAGTTCTTC
.	TRBV5-1	.	TRBJ2-3	CASNKGRSTDTQYF	TGCGCCAGCAACAAGGGCAGAAGCACAGATACGCAGTATTTT
few	TRBV5-1	.	TRBJ1-1	CASSLAAGMNTEAFF	TGCGCCAGCAGCTTGGCCGCGGGGATGAACACTGAAGCTTTCTTT
.	TRBV30	.	TRBJ1-2	CAWTVEPGAGYGYTF	TGTGCCTGGACTGTTGAGCCAGGGGCCGGCTATGGCTACACCTTC
.	TRBV7-3	.	TRBJ1-5	CASSLTGNQPQHF	TGTGCCAGCAGCCTGACCGGCAATCAGCCCCAGCATTTT
.	TRBV7-2	.	TRBJ2-5	CASSLREETQYF	TGTGCCAGCAGCTTACGAGAAGAGACCCAGTACTTC